A single sample is the source of the 21 T cell receptor beta chains below, sequenced in a study of cytomegalovirus exposure and HLA in healthy donors. PCR was performed using 60 Vbeta and 13 Jbeta primers. Assay: immunoSEQ multiplex PCR; the TCRdb copy retains only in-frame clones and omits some. The sample contains around 150,000 clones, roughly 73% of which appear only once. Material for sequencing was PBMCs. These receptors originate from a man aged 18 to 29 in good health and CMV-seropositive.

The rearrangement joins TRBV10-1 to TRBJ2-1, with 7 bases identical to TRBD2. From germline, CDR1 is WNHNN and CDR2 SYGVQD (reference sequence). V shed 8 bases and J 0 bases; nucleotides not matched to a gene: 10. The CDR3 spans 16 residues. CDR3 in DNA: TGCGCCAGCGTAACTAGCGTTCTGAGCTCCTACAATGAGCAGTTCTTC. Amino acid sequence: CASVTSVLSSYNEQFF.

The chain links TRBV28 to TRBJ1-2; TRBD1 might be the D (6 bases). Germline CDR1 is MDHEN and CDR2 is SYDVKM. The CDR3 has 12 amino acids. Trimming stripped 6 bases from V and 4 bases from J, with 9 bases between. The CDR3 reads CASSWTAYGYTF. The CDR3 region has the DNA TGTGCCAGCAGCTGGACAGCCTATGGCTACACCTTC.

The chain uses TRBV19 and TRBJ2-2, with TRBD2 identical over 9 bases. Trimming removed 1 base from V and 4 bases from J; junction bases left unmatched: 10. The CDR3 runs 18 residues. The V gene's germline CDR1 is LNHDA and CDR2 SQIVND (reference sequence). This CDR3 is CASSIVPGLAGFTGELFF. Here the CDR3 DNA reads TGTGCCAGTAGTATAGTGCCGGGACTAGCTGGGTTCACCGGGGAGCTGTTTTTT. Full variable domain (rest looked up from reference TRBV19 and TRBJ2-2): DGGITQSPKYLFRKEGQNVTLSCEQNLNHDAMYWYRQDPGQGLRLIYYSQIVNDFQKGDIAEGYSVSREKKESFPLTVTSAQKNPTAFYLCASSIVPGLAGFTGELFFGEGSRLTVL.

This chain links TRBV5-6 with TRBJ1-3, with D unclear. This CDR3 region has 16 residues. Germline CDR1 is SGHDT and CDR2 is YYEEEE. The V end was cut by 3 bases, the J end by 0 bases, with 13 bases between. Written as DNA, the CDR3 is TGTGCCAGCAGCTCTGACGACTACTTCTCTGGAAACACCATATATTTT. This translates into CASSSDDYFSGNTIYF.

This clone was observed a handful of times. This sequence is one base from a far larger clone and is likely a read error. Other nucleotide sequences from this sample produce the same CDR3. V usage is TRBV11-2 and J usage is TRBJ1-1; D is unresolved. CDR3 length: 12 residues. CDR1 SGHAT and CDR2 FQNNGV come from the germline V gene. The ends were cut back, 2 bases at V and 2 bases at J, with 3 bases in the middle. Written as DNA, the CDR3 is TGTGCCAGCAGCTTAATAAACACTGAAGCTTTCTTT. Its translation: CASSLINTEAFF. Filled out from reference TRBV11-2 and TRBJ1-1, the complete variable domain reads EAGVAQSPRYKIIEKRQSVAFWCNPISGHATLYWYQQILGQGPKLLIQFQNNGVVDDSQLPKDRFSAERLKGVDSTLKIQPAKLEDSAVYLCASSLINTEAFFGQGTRLTVV.

The rearrangement joins TRBV7-9 to TRBJ1-1; D is undetermined. V dropped 0 bases and J dropped 4 bases, with 9 bases sitting between them. This CDR3 contains 14 residues. The V gene's germline CDR1 is SEHNR and CDR2 FQNEAQ (reference sequence). DNA of the CDR3: TGTGCCAGCAGCTTAGCTGCTGCGAGCACTGAAGCTTTCTTT. Translating it yields CASSLAAASTEAFF.

The chain employs TRBV30 and TRBJ2-1, with 8 bases matching TRBD2. Trimming cost V 3 bases and J 2 bases; bases outside gene matches: 6. The germline gives CDR1 GTSNPN, CDR2 SVGIG (reference sequence). This CDR3 has 15 amino acids. In nucleotides, the CDR3 is TGTGCCTGGAGAGTGGCGGGGGGCCCCTACAATGAGCAGTTCTTC. Amino acid sequence: CAWRVAGGPYNEQFF.

The chain is built from TRBV4-1 and TRBJ1-4, with D possibly TRBD1 on 5 matching bases. This CDR3 region has 18 residues. Trimming took off 4 bases at V and 7 bases at J, with 25 bases between the two ends. Germline lookup yields CDR1 MGHRA and CDR2 YSYEKL. CDR3 amino acids: CASSPLDRGHSMSEKLFF. In nucleotides, the CDR3 is TGCGCCAGCAGCCCATTGGATAGGGGCCACTCCATGAGTGAAAAACTGTTTTTT.

In its sample, this clone was seen a few times. V gene TRBV28 combines with J gene TRBJ1-1; TRBD1 agrees at 9 bases. Germline V CDR1 and CDR2: MDHEN, SYDVKM. The J segment lost 3 bases and the V segment lost 6 bases, leaving 5 bases of the junction unmatched. The CDR3 has 14 amino acids. The CDR3 protein is CASREQGAHTEAFF. CDR3 sequence (DNA): TGTGCCAGCAGGGAACAGGGGGCGCACACTGAAGCTTTCTTT.

This clone is a singleton in its sample. V gene TRBV29-1 combines with J gene TRBJ2-5; D is undetermined. The J call is doubtful: the DNA matches TRBJ2-7 better. Per the germline V gene, CDR1 is SQVTM and CDR2 is ANQGSEA. There are 11 residues in the CDR3. In DNA, the CDR3 is TGCAGCGTTAAAGGGTCCTACGAGCAGTACTTC. Translated, it gives CSVKGSYEQYF.

This chain uses TRBV4-1 with TRBJ1-2, with 7 bases that match TRBD1. The CDR3 is 16 residues long. Losses at the gene ends were 4 bases for V and 3 bases for J; bases not matched to a gene: 11. Germline values: CDR1 MGHRA, CDR2 YSYEKL. The CDR3 region is CASSPSGQSGDYGYTF. CDR3 DNA sequence: TGCGCCAGCAGCCCATCGGGACAGTCGGGGGACTATGGCTACACCTTC.

This clone was seen more than once but under ten times. The chain employs TRBV7-6 and TRBJ2-5; possible D gene TRBD1, 5 bases. Trimming left V 1 base short and J 0 bases short, with 6 bases between. The length of the CDR3 is 14 residues. CDR1 is SGHVS, CDR2 FNYEAQ, per germline. CDR3: CASSLGQHQETQYF. DNA of the CDR3: TGTGCCAGCAGCTTAGGACAGCACCAAGAGACCCAGTACTTC.

CDR3 residues: CASSLFPPRGTEAFF. CDR3 nucleotide sequence: TGTGCCAGCAGCTTGTTCCCACCAAGGGGAACTGAAGCTTTCTTT. V usage is TRBV5-6 and J usage is TRBJ1-1; a weak D match, TRBD1 (5 bases). Looked up from germline, CDR1 is SGHDT and CDR2 is YYEEEE. V was cut by 1 base and J by 5 bases, with 15 bases left in between. This CDR3 is 15 amino acids long.

The sample holds a few counts of this clone. The CDR3 coding sequence is TGTGCCAGCAGTTACTCCGGGACAATTACCGGGGAGCTGTTTTTT. It encodes CASSYSGTITGELFF. The rearrangement links TRBV7-9 to TRBJ2-2, with D maybe TRBD1 (6 bases). V lost 6 bases, J lost 5 bases, and 16 bases lay in between. CDR3 length equals 15 residues. Germline V gives CDR1 SEHNR, CDR2 FQNEAQ (reference sequence). Full variable domain (rest looked up from reference TRBV7-9 and TRBJ2-2): DTGVSQNPRHKITKRGQNVTFRCDPISEHNRLYWYRQTLGQGPEFLTYFQNEAQLEKSRLLSDRFSAERPKGSFSTLEIQRTEQGDSAMYLCASSYSGTITGELFFGEGSRLTVL.

The genes are TRBV7-9 and TRBJ2-1; TRBD2 agrees at 8 bases. Germline loops: CDR1 SEHNR, CDR2 FQNEAQ (reference sequence). Unmatched junction bases numbered 16, after V lost 3 bases and J lost 3 bases. The CDR3 covers 19 residues. The CDR3 reads CASSFWKGISGSYYNEQFF. The CDR3 DNA sequence: TGTGCCAGCAGCTTCTGGAAGGGGATCAGCGGGAGTTACTACAATGAGCAGTTCTTC. The full variable domain, completed using reference TRBV7-9 and TRBJ2-1, is DTGVSQNPRHKITKRGQNVTFRCDPISEHNRLYWYRQTLGQGPEFLTYFQNEAQLEKSRLLSDRFSAERPKGSFSTLEIQRTEQGDSAMYLCASSFWKGISGSYYNEQFFGPGTRLTVL.

The chain uses TRBV9 and TRBJ2-1; D is unclear. This CDR3 has 13 amino acids. Trimming removed 0 bases from V and 4 bases from J, with 5 bases in between. The germline gives CDR1 SGDLS, CDR2 YYNGEE. In DNA, the CDR3 is TGTGCCAGCAGCGTAGCCATGTACAATGAGCAGTTCTTC. Protein: CASSVAMYNEQFF.

The genes are TRBV19 and TRBJ2-5, with D possibly being TRBD1 (5 bases). Trimming left V 5 bases short and J 4 bases short, with 14 bases between. The CDR3 totals 14 residues. Germline CDR1 and CDR2: LNHDA and SQIVND (reference sequence). For the CDR3, the DNA is TGTGCCAGTAGTTCGGGCAGGGCCGGAGAGACCCAGTACTTC. Protein product: CASSSGRAGETQYF.

The chain uses TRBV11-1 and TRBJ2-7; D unclear. Trimming pared 4 bases from V and 5 bases from J, leaving 12 bases between. Looked up from germline, CDR1 is SGHAT and CDR2 is FQDESV (reference sequence). There are 13 residues in the CDR3. CDR3 protein: CASSSEMSHEQYF. CDR3 nucleotides: TGTGCCAGCAGCTCGGAGATGAGCCACGAGCAGTACTTC.

This sequence joins TRBV28 and TRBJ2-3; TRBD2 matches at 8 bases. The germline CDR1 and CDR2 sequences are MDHEN and SYDVKM. This CDR3 is 18 amino acids long. The J segment lost 0 bases and the V segment lost 3 bases, leaving 11 bases of the junction unmatched. CDR3 amino acids: CASSFPSLAGSSTDTQYF. For the CDR3, the DNA is TGTGCCAGCAGTTTTCCATCATTAGCGGGATCTAGCACAGATACGCAGTATTTT.

The rearrangement uses TRBV6-1 and TRBJ2-3; TRBD2 might be the D (6 bases). Germline V CDR1 and CDR2: MNHNS, SASEGT. Trimming took off 2 bases at V and 4 bases at J, with 13 bases between the two ends. This CDR3 spans 15 amino acids. CDR3 sequence reads: CASSERDSTPDTQYF. The CDR3 DNA is TGTGCCAGCAGTGAACGGGACTCCACTCCAGATACGCAGTATTTT.

V gene TRBV28 combines with J gene TRBJ1-1; perhaps TRBD1 as D (6 bases). V lost 6 bases and J lost 9, with 14 bases in between. Germline V gene lookup returns CDR1 MDHEN and CDR2 SYDVKM. The CDR3 covers 12 residues. Here the CDR3 DNA reads TGTGCCAGCAGACCCCTCGGGACACAAGCTTTCTTT. Protein sequence: CASRPLGTQAFF.